These 29 T cell receptor beta chains came from one sample sequenced in a study of blood T cell repertoires in COVID-19. Measured with immunoSEQ multiplex PCR; TCRdb has only the in-frame clones, and not every one. Seen here are roughly 140,000 clones, 70% to 85% observed once, and the top ten hold 7.2%. Sequencing was performed on peripheral blood. The receptor source for this set is a woman in her 50s in a cohort sampled during active or convalescent COVID-19.

V and J are TRBV7-8 and TRBJ1-5; D is uncertain. V was clipped by 5 bases and J by 0 bases, with 14 bases between them. CDR3 size: 16 residues. Looked up from germline, CDR1 is SGHVS and CDR2 is FQNEAQ. The DNA of the CDR3 is TGTGCCAGCAGCCCCGTCCACGAGCCTAGCAATCAGCCCCAGCATTTT. This translates into CASSPVHEPSNQPQHF.

The rearrangement joins TRBV6-6 to TRBJ1-2; TRBD1 is a possible D gene (5 bases). The length of the CDR3 is 14 residues. V dropped 2 bases and J dropped 4 bases, with 11 bases sitting between them. The germline V gene encodes CDR1 MNHNY and CDR2 SVGAGI (reference sequence). The CDR3 coding sequence is TGTGCCAGCAGTTACCCACAGGAGTCCTATGGCTACACCTTC. This translates into CASSYPQESYGYTF.

The chain joins TRBV4-3 to TRBJ2-1; D may be TRBD2 (5 bases). This CDR3 comprises 13 residues. Trimming stripped 3 bases from V and 12 bases from J, with 15 bases between. The germline V gene encodes CDR1 LGHNA and CDR2 YSLEER. The CDR3: CASSQLLRDTQFF. CDR3 bases: TGCGCCAGCAGCCAGTTACTTCGGGATACGCAGTTCTTC.

The chain uses TRBV6-5 and TRBJ1-5; D is undetermined. This CDR3 spans 14 amino acids. From germline, CDR1 is MNHEY and CDR2 SVGAGI. The ends were cut back, 10 bases at V and 0 bases at J, with 13 bases in the middle. DNA of the CDR3: TGTGCCACCGCTCTGGAGCTTAGCAATCAGCCCCAGCATTTT. It is translated as CATALELSNQPQHF.

The V call is TRBV7-8, the J call TRBJ1-4; 10 bases are a match to TRBD1. V lost 6 bases and J lost 6; bases outside the gene matches: 7. CDR3 length: 15 amino acids. Germline loops: CDR1 SGHVS, CDR2 FQNEAQ. The CDR3 spells CASRQTGTGDEKLFF. The CDR3 DNA reads as TGTGCCAGCAGGCAGACCGGGACAGGGGATGAAAAACTGTTTTTT.

The V gene is TRBV3-1 (or the pseudogene TRBV3-2), the J gene TRBJ2-1, with 9 bases aligning to TRBD1. This CDR3 has 11 residues. Trimming removed 6 bases from V and 13 bases from J; junction bases left unmatched: 4. Per germline, CDR1 LGHDT and CDR2 YNNKEL (reference sequence). This CDR3 is CASRQGQGQFF. CDR3 nucleotides: TGTGCCAGCAGACAGGGACAGGGCCAGTTCTTC.

This chain connects TRBV9 to TRBJ2-3; 11 nucleotides line up with TRBD2. The CDR3 length is 18 residues. V shed 4 bases, J shed 4 bases, and the junction held 14 bases outside the gene matches. Per the germline V gene, CDR1 is SGDLS and CDR2 is YYNGEE. CDR3: CASSPKSDSSGGSDTQYF. For the CDR3, the DNA is TGTGCCAGCAGCCCAAAAAGTGATTCTAGCGGGGGGTCAGATACGCAGTATTTT.

The J gene is TRBJ1-2, the V gene TRBV2; weak D call: TRBD1 (5 bases). The germline gives CDR1 SNHLY, CDR2 FYNNEI. Between the trimmed V and J ends, which lost 4 bases and 1 base, there was a span of 16 bases. CDR3 length equals 16 residues. The DNA of the CDR3 is TGTGCCAGCAGTGTAGATCAGACAGATAATAACTATGGCTACACCTTC. Its translation is CASSVDQTDNNYGYTF.

V and J are TRBV12-5 and TRBJ2-1; 7 bases align to TRBD2. CDR1 and CDR2 (germline): LGHNT, FRNRAP. The CDR3 is made up of 16 amino acids. The V segment lost 0 bases and the J segment 4 bases; nucleotides outside the gene matches: 6. The CDR3 protein is CASGLVRGLEYNEQFF. Here the CDR3 DNA reads TGTGCTAGTGGTTTGGTACGAGGACTAGAGTACAATGAGCAGTTCTTC.

The rearrangement uses TRBV5-5 and TRBJ1-1; no clear D. Germline lookup yields CDR1 SGHKS and CDR2 YYEKEE (reference sequence). The V end was cut by 4 bases, the J end by 3 bases, with 7 bases between. The CDR3 totals 12 residues. CDR3 in amino acids: CASSTRYTEAFF. CDR3 in DNA: TGTGCCAGCAGCACTCGTTACACTGAAGCTTTCTTT.

The chain carries TRBV4-1 and TRBJ1-6; the D gene is possibly TRBD1 (5 bases). The CDR3 has 17 amino acids. Germline V gene data show CDR1 as MGHRA and CDR2 as YSYEKL. Trimming pared 1 base from V and 4 bases from J, leaving 14 bases between. CDR3 loop: CASSQATRVFYNSPLHF. The CDR3 nucleotides read TGCGCCAGCAGCCAAGCTACCAGGGTTTTTTATAATTCACCCCTCCACTTT.

This sequence joins TRBV5-4 and TRBJ1-2, with a tentative D call TRBD1 (5 bases). V was trimmed by 4 bases and J by 8 bases, leaving 15 bases between them. In germline, CDR1 is SGHNT, CDR2 YYREEE (reference sequence). The CDR3 contains 13 residues. The CDR3 loop reads CASSRGGSYGYTF. The CDR3 region has the DNA TGTGCCAGCAGCCGGGGGGGTTCTTACGGCTACACCTTC.

The chain recombines TRBV12-5 with TRBJ1-5, with 9 nucleotides matching TRBD1. This CDR3 spans 15 amino acids. V gave up 1 base and J gave up 6 bases; unmatched junction bases: 4. Germline V lookup: CDR1 LGHNT, CDR2 FRNRAP. Written as DNA, the CDR3 is TGTGCTAGTGGTTTGGACACAGGGGGCGGTCAGCCCCAGCATTTT. It is translated as CASGLDTGGGQPQHF.

The table lists this clone with a few counts. The genes are TRBV3-1 (or the pseudogene TRBV3-2) and TRBJ1-1; no definite D call. V shed 1 base and J shed 4 bases, with 10 bases lying between them. Germline V CDR1 and CDR2: LGHDT, YNNKEL (reference sequence). There are 14 residues in the CDR3. The CDR3 loop reads CASSQAAGSTEAFF. CDR3 sequence (DNA): TGTGCCAGCAGCCAAGCAGCAGGAAGCACTGAAGCTTTCTTT.

The chain combines TRBV28 with TRBJ1-1; 7 bases are shared with TRBD1. CDR1 and CDR2 from the germline V gene are MDHEN and SYDVKM. Trimming took 5 bases from V and 0 from J; bases not matched to a gene: 3. The CDR3 totals 14 residues. CDR3 sequence reads: CASSPGQMNTEAFF. For the CDR3, the DNA is TGTGCCAGCAGTCCGGGACAGATGAACACTGAAGCTTTCTTT. The variable domain in full, with the rest retrieved from reference TRBV28 and TRBJ1-1, is DVKVTQSSRYLVKRTGEKVFLECVQDMDHENMFWYRQDPGLGLRLIYFSYDVKMKEKGDIPEGYSVSREKKERFSLILESASTNQTSMYLCASSPGQMNTEAFFGQGTRLTVV.

This chain uses TRBV7-2 with TRBJ1-2; D is uncertain. The CDR3 runs 14 residues. V was shortened by 1 base and J by 4 bases, with 10 bases between the two germline ends. Germline V lookup: CDR1 SGHTA, CDR2 FQGNSA. The CDR3 is CASSLGEGPYGYTF. The DNA for the CDR3 is TGTGCCAGCAGCTTAGGGGAGGGCCCCTATGGCTACACCTTC.

This rearrangement joins TRBV7-3 to TRBJ2-5; tentatively, D is TRBD1 (6 bases). The germline CDR1 and CDR2 sequences are SGHTA and FQGTGA. The CDR3 has 13 residues. With 5 bases removed from V and 4 bases from J, the gap between germline ends came to 11 bases. In nucleotides, the CDR3 is TGTGCCAGCAGCCCTGGACAGCGAGAGACCCAGTACTTC. Protein product: CASSPGQRETQYF.

The gene calls are TRBV3-1 (or the pseudogene TRBV3-2) and TRBJ1-3; 9 nucleotides align to TRBD1. The CDR3 runs to 13 residues. The V gene's germline CDR1 is LGHDT and CDR2 YNNKEL (reference sequence). V dropped 3 bases and J dropped 10; count of bases not matched to a gene: 4. Written as DNA, the CDR3 is TGTGCCAGCAGCCATGGACAGGGGAATACCATATATTTT. This sequence encodes CASSHGQGNTIYF.

V usage is TRBV5-1 and J usage is TRBJ2-5; D possibly corresponds to TRBD2 (5 bases). This CDR3 contains 13 residues. Germline V gene data show CDR1 as SGHRS and CDR2 as YFSETQ. Trimming pared 2 bases from V and 9 bases from J, leaving 14 bases between. CDR3 sequence reads: CASSFGGPEAQYF. Written as DNA, the CDR3 is TGCGCCAGCAGCTTTGGCGGCCCGGAGGCCCAGTACTTC.

The chain is built from TRBV6-5 and TRBJ1-2; possible D gene TRBD1, 5 bases. The germline V gene has CDR1 MNHEY and CDR2 SVGAGI. The ends were cut back, 0 bases at V and 4 bases at J, with 9 bases in the middle. The length of the CDR3 is 14 residues. CDR3 region: CASSYSGPAYGYTF. The CDR3 region has the DNA TGTGCCAGCAGTTACTCGGGGCCAGCCTATGGCTACACCTTC.

The chain joins TRBV4-1 to TRBJ1-1, with TRBD1 identical over 7 bases. Germline V gene sequence: CDR1 MGHRA, CDR2 YSYEKL. Trimming cost V 3 bases and J 1 base; bases outside gene matches: 2. This CDR3 has 14 amino acids. The CDR3 loop is CASSQGDRNTEAFF. In DNA form, the CDR3 reads TGCGCCAGCAGCCAGGGGGACAGGAACACTGAAGCTTTCTTT.

This chain joins TRBV10-3 and TRBJ1-6; D possibly corresponds to TRBD1 (5 bases). This CDR3 region has 18 residues. CDR1 and CDR2 from the germline V gene are ENHRY and SYGVKD. V lost 4 bases to trimming and J lost 12 bases, with 28 bases between them. The CDR3 is CAISVKDRQPNGRGPLHF. In DNA form, the CDR3 reads TGTGCCATCAGTGTCAAAGATAGACAGCCAAACGGGAGGGGACCCCTCCACTTT.

V is TRBV18 and J is TRBJ2-7; a possible D gene is TRBD1 (5 bases). The germline V and J ends were trimmed by 3 bases and 0 bases, with 15 bases remaining between them. CDR1 is KGHSH and CDR2 is LQKENI in the germline V gene. There are 16 residues in the CDR3. The CDR3 region is CASSPLVGQGSYEQYF. For the CDR3, the DNA is TGTGCCAGCTCACCCCTTGTGGGGCAGGGCTCCTACGAGCAGTACTTC.

This clone occurred a few times. This chain uses TRBV11-2 with TRBJ2-7; D unresolved. The CDR3 sequence is 13 residues long. Germline CDR1 SGHAT, CDR2 FQNNGV. Trimming pared 1 base from V and 6 bases from J, leaving 10 bases between. CDR3 in amino acids: CASSLVSGSEQYF. Written as DNA, the CDR3 is TGTGCCAGCAGCTTAGTATCAGGCTCCGAGCAGTACTTC.

This rearrangement joins TRBV9 to TRBJ2-2, with a tentative D call TRBD2 (6 bases). The germline V gene has CDR1 SGDLS and CDR2 YYNGEE. The CDR3 is 15 amino acids. Trimming removed 0 bases at V and 8 bases at J, with 14 bases between. This CDR3 is CASSVATGGTGELFF. The DNA for the CDR3 is TGTGCCAGCAGCGTAGCTACCGGGGGTACGGGGGAGCTGTTTTTT.

This clone is a singleton in its sample. The chain employs TRBV27 and TRBJ1-5; 8 bases map to TRBD1. Germline lookup yields CDR1 MNHEY and CDR2 SMNVEV (reference sequence). This CDR3 has 12 residues. Trimming cost V 6 bases and J 6 bases; bases outside gene matches: 1. CDR3 sequence (DNA): TGTGCCAGCAGACAGGGGGGTCAGCCCCAGCATTTT. It translates to CASRQGGQPQHF.

Concerning this clone: One end of the junction is discordant with germline, which a read error may explain. The V gene is TRBV6-1, the J gene TRBJ1-4, with TRBD1 matching over 9 bases. This CDR3 contains 14 residues. The germline V gene has CDR1 MNHNS and CDR2 SASEGT. The CDR3 DNA reads as TGTGCCAGCAGTGACGCTGGTATGGGACAGGGTCTCACTTTT. Protein: CASSDAGMGQGLTF.

The rearrangement uses TRBV29-1 and TRBJ1-5, with D uncertain. This CDR3 region has 13 residues. Trimming left V 3 bases short and J 6 bases short, with 12 bases between. Germline V gene sequence: CDR1 SQVTM, CDR2 ANQGSEA. CDR3 nucleotide sequence: TGCAGCGTTGATGAGGGCGCCGGTCAGCCCCAGCATTTT. Protein product: CSVDEGAGQPQHF.

This chain connects TRBV4-1 to TRBJ1-2, with D possibly matching TRBD1 (6 bases). With 1 base removed from V and 0 bases from J, the gap between germline ends came to 9 bases. Germline V gene sequence: CDR1 MGHRA, CDR2 YSYEKL. The length of the CDR3 is 15 residues. The DNA of the CDR3 is TGCGCCAGCAGCCAAGGGACAGAAGCTAACTATGGCTACACCTTC. Translated: CASSQGTEANYGYTF.